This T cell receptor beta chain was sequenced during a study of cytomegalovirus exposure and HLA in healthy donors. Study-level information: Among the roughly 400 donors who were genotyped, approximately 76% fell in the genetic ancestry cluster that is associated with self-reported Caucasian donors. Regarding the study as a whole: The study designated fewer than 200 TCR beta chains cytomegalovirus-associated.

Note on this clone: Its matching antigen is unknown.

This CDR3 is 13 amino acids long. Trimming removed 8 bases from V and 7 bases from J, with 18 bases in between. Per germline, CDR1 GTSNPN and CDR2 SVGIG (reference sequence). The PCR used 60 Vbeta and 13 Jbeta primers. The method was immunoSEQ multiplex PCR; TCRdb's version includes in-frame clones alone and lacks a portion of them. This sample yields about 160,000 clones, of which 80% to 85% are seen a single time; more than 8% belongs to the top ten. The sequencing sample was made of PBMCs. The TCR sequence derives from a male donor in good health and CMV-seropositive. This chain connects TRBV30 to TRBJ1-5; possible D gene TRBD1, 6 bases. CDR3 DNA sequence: TGTGCCGGACAGACAGGTCTCGACCAGCCCCAGCATTTT. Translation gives CAGQTGLDQPQHF.